Listed below are T cell receptor beta chains from one sample, sequenced in a study of blood T cell repertoires in COVID-19. TCRdb's copy holds only in-frame clones and misses some; the assay was immunoSEQ multiplex PCR. The sample lists hundreds of thousands of clones; about 89% were seen once. The sequenced material came from PBMCs or T cells enriched from blood (not recorded which). These receptors all come from a woman between 25 and 40 years old who had recovered from COVID-19. Both conserved end residues are trimmed from each CDR3.

>TRBV30
AWSVIEGGYT
>TRBV4-3
ASSPTRGSYEQY
>TRBV29-1
SSTGTSGRQETQY
>TRBV6-5
ASSYKGARGNTEAF
>TRBV9
ASSVGAGEFYEQY
>TRBV4-2
ASSQLGGNTDTQY
>TRBV29-1
SVETGEATEAF
>TRBV7-2
ASSLARGGHTIY
>TRBV2
ASSSPIAGGRRDTQY
>TRBV19
ASSTLGGVPDTQY
>TRBV18
ASSPAGNTEAF
>TRBV19
ASSFRPGFSHGYT
>TRBV30
AWSVGVQQY
>TRBV24-1
ATSSSGYTDTQY
>TRBV28
ASREGNSPLH
>TRBV12-3/TRBV12-4
ASSLGLGEQY
>TRBV7-2
ASRPGTGGGFGYT
>TRBV2
ASSASGRVWADIQY
>TRBV7-2
ASSSESRGRREKLF
>TRBV2
ASTWGQLYEQY
>TRBV7-9
ASSMGLGPTDTQY
>TRBV30
AWGKGLAGVEQY
>TRBV9
ASSTRPGTANTEAF
>TRBV7-2
ASSLAGTSGQKQF
>TRBV12-3/TRBV12-4
ASSSQDSWAF
>TRBV11-3
ASSLVYGNEQF
>TRBV9
ASSVSGPVTDTQY
>TRBV4-3
ASSQDLTQPQH
>TRBV15
ATSRDQRGSSYNEQF
>TRBV4-2
ASSQDGGVGVEEKLF
>TRBV28
ASSLWRDLNTEAF
>TRBV5-4
ASSELAGGYNEQF
>TRBV15
ATSRDRVNTEAF
>TRBV6-5
ASSYSVTFSGNTIY
>TRBV5-5
ASSLELAASSYNEQF
>TRBV4-1
ASSQEGQGREKLF
>TRBV7-9
ASSYQESSGNTIY
>TRBV4-3
ASSQDILQETQY
>TRBV30
AWAKGSVVEAF
>TRBV29-1
SVKQGYSGNTIY
>TRBV19
ASSEANYGYT
>TRBV28
ASSNLRRAPLH
>TRBV7-2
ASSLEGTSGRFYNEQF
>TRBV2
ASSDGGTTEAF
>TRBV9
ASKRETADTQY
>TRBV5-1
ASSLAGSGADTQY
>TRBV11-2
ASSLVGGRYTGELF
>TRBV5-4
ASSLGTGEYGYT
>TRBV5-4
ASSFPTGGLKNTEAF
>TRBV11-2
ASSLQTSSGNTIY
>TRBV5-4
ASSLMDSSYEQY
>TRBV19
ASTSVPGGDQPQH